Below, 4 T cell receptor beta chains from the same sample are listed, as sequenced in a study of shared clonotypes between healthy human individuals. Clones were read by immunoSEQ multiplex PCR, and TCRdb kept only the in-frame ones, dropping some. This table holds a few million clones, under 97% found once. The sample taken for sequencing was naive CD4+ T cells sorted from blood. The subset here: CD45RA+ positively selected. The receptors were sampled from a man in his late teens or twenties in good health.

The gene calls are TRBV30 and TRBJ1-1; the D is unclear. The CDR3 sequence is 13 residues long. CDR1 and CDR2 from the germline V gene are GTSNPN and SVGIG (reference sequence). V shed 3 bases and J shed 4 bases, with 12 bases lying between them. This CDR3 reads CAWRYTATTEAFF. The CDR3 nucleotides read TGTGCCTGGAGGTATACAGCGACCACTGAAGCTTTCTTT.

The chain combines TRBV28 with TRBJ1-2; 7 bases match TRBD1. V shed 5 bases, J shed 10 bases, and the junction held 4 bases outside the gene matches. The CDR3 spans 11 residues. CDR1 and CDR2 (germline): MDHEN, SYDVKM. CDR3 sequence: CASSHTGDYTF. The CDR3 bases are TGTGCCAGCAGTCATACAGGGGACTACACCTTC.

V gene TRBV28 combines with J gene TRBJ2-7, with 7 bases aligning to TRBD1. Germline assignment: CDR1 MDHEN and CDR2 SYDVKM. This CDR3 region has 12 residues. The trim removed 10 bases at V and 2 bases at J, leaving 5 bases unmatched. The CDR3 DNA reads TGTGCCACCAACAGGGGACCCTACGAGCAGTACTTC. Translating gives CATNRGPYEQYF.

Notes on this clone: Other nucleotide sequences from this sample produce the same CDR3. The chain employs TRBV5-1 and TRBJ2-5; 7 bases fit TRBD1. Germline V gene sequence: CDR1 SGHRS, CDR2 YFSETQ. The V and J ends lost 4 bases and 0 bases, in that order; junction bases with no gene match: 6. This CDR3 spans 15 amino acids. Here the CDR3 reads CASSPRTGHQETQYF. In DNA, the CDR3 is TGCGCCAGCAGCCCGCGGACAGGACACCAAGAGACCCAGTACTTC.